These T cell receptor beta chains were read from a single sample in a study of identifying expanded T cells in peripheral blood. The protocol was immunoSEQ multiplex PCR, while the TCRdb copy is restricted to in-frame clones and leaves out a portion. Among fewer than 80,000 clones listed, about 85% were seen once. Sequenced material: blood. The receptor source for this set is a person aged 18-70 years in good health. CDR3s leave out the opening cysteine and the closing phenylalanine or tryptophan. Each record gives: J gene, clone size, V gene, CDR3 protein. Clone size, where shown, is once, few, many, or a class for clones that have expanded.

TRBJ1-2,NA,TRBV5-6,ASSLEAGERYGYT
TRBJ2-5,NA,TRBV19,ASSAETGLGETQY
TRBJ2-1,NA,TRBV11-3,ASSLEGTSPLDEQF
TRBJ2-5,NA,TRBV18,ASSPTGVETQY
TRBJ1-3,NA,TRBV6-1,ASSTGFSGNTIY
TRBJ2-1,NA,TRBV15,ATSGTEFTTYNEQF
TRBJ2-5,NA,TRBV11-2,ASSLRSGEGKETQY
TRBJ2-1,NA,TRBV4-3,ASSQTLREGNNEQF
TRBJ1-2,NA,TRBV5-4,ASSPLGQGENYGYT
TRBJ2-1,NA,TRBV29-1,SVEGGDYNEQF
TRBJ2-7,few,TRBV7-9,ASTAGTGGHEQY
TRBJ2-3,NA,TRBV7-3,ASSLSGGRTDTQY
TRBJ2-3,NA,TRBV6-5,ASSRTGVGGNTQY
TRBJ2-2,NA,TRBV7-2,ASRLPGTGSPGELF
TRBJ2-2,NA,TRBV14,ASSQDPWNTGEPF
TRBJ2-1,NA,TRBV2,ASSEAPSGRNEQF
TRBJ2-3,NA,TRBV7-6,ASSPQGRGPQY
TRBJ2-1,NA,TRBV30,AWTDRGPEQF
TRBJ2-3,NA,TRBV25-1,ASSTRGPTDTQY
TRBJ2-4,NA,TRBV11-2,ASSLDRGLQNIQY
TRBJ2-7,NA,TRBV6-1,ASRPTGVDVQY
TRBJ2-7,NA,TRBV27,ASSLSGIGLEQY
TRBJ1-1,NA,TRBV30,AWTSTGYEAF
TRBJ1-4,NA,TRBV4-3,ASSQDGEEKLF
TRBJ1-4,NA,TRBV6-6,ASSRNGGANEKLF
TRBJ2-3,NA,TRBV19,ASSVGGRSDTQY
TRBJ2-7,NA,TRBV12-5,ASGLVPGAGGHQY
TRBJ2-2,NA,TRBV29-1,SVEVPLHGTDGELF
TRBJ2-7,large,TRBV5-1,ASSLGGVRDEQY
TRBJ2-3,NA,TRBV5-1,ASSGPDTQY
TRBJ1-1,once,TRBV6-1,ASSEWGLTEAF
TRBJ2-3,once,TRBV7-8,ASSLKRGQGAGDTQY
TRBJ1-2,NA,TRBV4-2,ASSQDRDGGHT
TRBJ1-2,few,TRBV7-2,ASSDSGIYGYT
TRBJ1-1,NA,TRBV6-6,ASSGDRANTEAF
TRBJ2-1,NA,TRBV7-9,ASSSGLAKGHEQF
TRBJ2-5,NA,TRBV5-6,ASSLTGRGQETQY
TRBJ2-7,NA,TRBV6-5,ASNSYEQY
TRBJ2-2,few,TRBV25-1,ASEDYYGTGELF
TRBJ2-7,NA,TRBV7-9,ASSFYMRGPYEQY
TRBJ2-5,NA,TRBV7-2,ASSFDTSGQETQY
TRBJ2-1,NA,TRBV4-1,ASSQEERSIPPQF
TRBJ2-7,NA,TRBV5-8,ASSHGTGGFYEQY
TRBJ1-5,NA,TRBV19,ASSVRRQSDQPQH
TRBJ1-2,NA,TRBV6-6,ASYRDSNYGYT
TRBJ2-3,many,TRBV4-2,ASSQEGPPRTDTQY
TRBJ2-1,few,TRBV19,ATAGTHLRNEQF
TRBJ2-3,NA,TRBV30,AWSDTPQGKTQY
TRBJ1-2,NA,TRBV30,AWSYYRGRTGGYT
TRBJ2-3,NA,TRBV2,ASRRLAGNTDTQY
TRBJ2-7,NA,TRBV6-1,ASTEMVGYEQY
TRBJ2-2,NA,TRBV5-8,ASSLVIRNTGELF
TRBJ1-1,NA,TRBV7-9,ASKPRGQGMNTEAF